Below, 10 T cell receptor beta chains from the same sample are listed, as sequenced in a study of T cells in Graves' hyperthyroidism and ophthalmopathy. Using RNA transcripts as the source, TCR beta CDR3 regions were amplified. The HTBI primer set drove a first-round RT-PCR of the TCR CDR3. TCRdb itself ran the multiplex PCR reads through MiXCR, one entry per CDR3 protein. Of fewer than 650,000 distinct CDR3 sequences listed, about 14% are singletons. The sample comprised blood. These receptors originate from a woman aged 18-30 years with Graves' ophthalmopathy.

Details on this clonotype: A much larger clone sits a single nucleotide away, making a read error possible. This chain joins TRBV6-2 or TRBV6-3 and TRBJ2-7; the match to TRBD2 covers 11 bases. The J call is uncertain, as TRBJ2-1 better fits the DNA end. CDR3 length: 16 amino acids. Germline V gene sequence: CDR1 MNHEY, CDR2 SVGEGT. CDR3 amino acids: CASSYSLSGRAYEQFF. Here the CDR3 DNA reads TGTGCCAGCAGTTACTCCCTTAGCGGGAGGGCCTACGAGCAGTTCTTC.

The V and J genes are TRBV7-2 and TRBJ1-5; 8 nucleotides align to TRBD1. This CDR3 comprises 16 residues. V lost 3 bases, J lost 6 bases, and 10 bases stayed unmatched. CDR1 SGHTA and CDR2 FQGNSA come from the germline V gene. This chain's CDR3 is CASSFAGQGAIQPQHF. The CDR3 bases are TGTGCCAGCAGCTTTGCCGGGCAGGGGGCAATTCAGCCCCAGCATTTT. The full variable domain, rest sourced from reference TRBV7-2 and TRBJ1-5, is GAGVSQSPSNKVTEKGKDVELRCDPISGHTALYWYRQSLGQGLEFLIYFQGNSAPDKSGLPSDRFSAERTGGSVSTLTIQRTQQEDSAVYLCASSFAGQGAIQPQHFGDGTRLSIL.

The V and J genes are TRBV6-1 and TRBJ1-3, with TRBD1 as a possible D gene (6 bases). The V gene's germline CDR1 is MNHNS and CDR2 SASEGT. This CDR3 has 15 amino acids. Trimming pared 5 bases from V and 2 bases from J, leaving 13 bases between. The DNA for the CDR3 is TGTGCCAGCAGTCAACAGGGCCTCCCTGGAAACACCATATATTTT. The encoded protein is CASSQQGLPGNTIYF.

Regarding this clonotype: A much larger clonotype is one base distant, so this may be a read error. No conserved phenylalanine or tryptophan is present at the end of the CDR3, so a read error is the likely explanation. This chain joins TRBV11-2 and TRBJ1-6; 7 positions agree with TRBD1. This CDR3 has 16 amino acids. J gave up 8 bases and V 6 bases, and 13 bases lay outside the gene matches. Germline assignment: CDR1 SGHAT and CDR2 FQNNGV. The CDR3, as DNA: TGTGCCAGCAGGGGACTACCGGGACAGCTTCATTCACCCCTCCACTTA. It encodes CASRGLPGQLHSPLHL.

Details on this clonotype: Mismatch with germline at one junction end may stem from a read error. The chain couples TRBV5-8 to TRBJ2-2, with D tentatively TRBD2 (5 bases). Germline lookup yields CDR1 SGHTS and CDR2 YDEGEE. The CDR3 sequence is 15 residues long. This chain's CDR3 is CASVFGVSNTGEPFF. The CDR3 DNA reads TGTGCCAGCGTATTTGGGGTCTCGAACACCGGGGAGCCGTTTTTT.

This clonotype was seen ten or more times. The V call is TRBV2, the J call TRBJ2-7; no firm D call. This CDR3 comprises 14 residues. Trimming took off 6 bases at V and 7 bases at J, with 19 bases between the two ends. From germline, CDR1 is SNHLY and CDR2 FYNNEI. In nucleotides, the CDR3 is TGTGCCAGCAGGCCAGATTGGAACCCTAAGGAGCAGTACTTC. It encodes CASRPDWNPKEQYF.

The V gene is TRBV3-1, the J gene TRBJ2-3, with D possibly TRBD2 on 5 matching bases. This CDR3 has 16 amino acids. Trimming removed 4 bases at V and 0 bases at J, with 14 bases between. Germline values: CDR1 LGHDT, CDR2 YNNKEL (reference sequence). The CDR3 spells CASSLRIGSSTDTQYF. For the CDR3, the DNA is TGTGCCAGCAGCCTACGGATAGGGAGCAGCACAGATACGCAGTATTTT.

At least ten counts were recorded for this clonotype. V and J are TRBV29-1 and TRBJ2-7; 8 positions match TRBD1. Germline values: CDR1 SQVTM, CDR2 ANQGSEA. Trimming took 4 bases from V and 6 from J; bases not matched to a gene: 8. The CDR3 totals 13 residues. The CDR3 nucleotides are TGCAGCGTTGTCCCACAGGGGGTTGTCGAGCAGTACTTC. Protein sequence: CSVVPQGVVEQYF.

The chain uses TRBV12-5 and TRBJ1-2; tentatively, D is TRBD1 (5 bases). The germline V gene encodes CDR1 LGHNT and CDR2 FRNRAP. V lost 6 bases, J lost 1 base, and 12 bases lay in between. The CDR3 sequence is 14 residues long. This CDR3 reads CASGQDGYNYGYTF. The CDR3 DNA sequence: TGTGCTAGTGGACAGGACGGGTATAACTATGGCTACACCTTC.

The V and J genes are TRBV15 and TRBJ2-1; 9 bases match TRBD1. The germline CDR1 and CDR2 sequences are LNHNV and YYDKDF (reference sequence). This CDR3 spans 15 amino acids. V lost 4 bases, J lost 5 bases, and 6 bases stayed unmatched. Written as DNA, the CDR3 is TGTGCCACCAGCAATGACAGGGGGGGGGACAATGAGCAGTTCTTC. Amino acid sequence: CATSNDRGGDNEQFF.